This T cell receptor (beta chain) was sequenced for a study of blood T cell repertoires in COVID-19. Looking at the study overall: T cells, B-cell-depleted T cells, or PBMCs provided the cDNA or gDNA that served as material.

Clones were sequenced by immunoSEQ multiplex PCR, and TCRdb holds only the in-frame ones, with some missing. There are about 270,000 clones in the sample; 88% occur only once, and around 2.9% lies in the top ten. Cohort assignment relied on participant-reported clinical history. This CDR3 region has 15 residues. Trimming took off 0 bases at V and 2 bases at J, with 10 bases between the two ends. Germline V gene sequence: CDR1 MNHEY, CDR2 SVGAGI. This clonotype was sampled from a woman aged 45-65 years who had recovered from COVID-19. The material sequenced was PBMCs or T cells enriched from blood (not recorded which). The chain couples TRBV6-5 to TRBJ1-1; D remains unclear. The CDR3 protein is CASSYSRSVNTEAFF. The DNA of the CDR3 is TGTGCCAGCAGTTACTCGCGGTCGGTTAACACTGAAGCTTTCTTT.